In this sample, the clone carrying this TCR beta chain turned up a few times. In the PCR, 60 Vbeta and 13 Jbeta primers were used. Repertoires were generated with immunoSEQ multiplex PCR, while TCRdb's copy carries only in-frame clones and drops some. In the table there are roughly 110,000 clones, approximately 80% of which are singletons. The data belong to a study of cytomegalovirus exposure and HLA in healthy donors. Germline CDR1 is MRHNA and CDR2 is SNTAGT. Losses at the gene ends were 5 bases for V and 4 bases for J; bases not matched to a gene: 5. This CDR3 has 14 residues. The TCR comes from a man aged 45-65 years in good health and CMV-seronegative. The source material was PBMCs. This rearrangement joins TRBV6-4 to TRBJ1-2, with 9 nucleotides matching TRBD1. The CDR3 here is CASSPLDRGYGYTF. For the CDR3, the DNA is TGTGCCAGCAGTCCTTTGGACAGGGGCTATGGCTACACCTTC.